This passage covers 8 T cell receptor beta chains from one sample sequenced in a study of shared clonotypes between healthy human individuals (TCRdb year 2020). Receptors were amplified or captured by the immunoSEQ multiplex PCR assay. TCRdb provides this immuneACCESS table in a form limited to in-frame rearrangements. Some clones are lacking; in checked studies, under half of them reflect an unresolved V gene, and why the rest are absent is not known. For this sample the table gives 450,000 to 550,000 clones, of which about four fifths were detected only once. 10% to 15% of the sample is in the top ten clones. The source material was PBMCs. These receptors all stem from a woman aged 40 to 55 in good health. Some clones in this sample may be carry-over from other donors' samples.

The chain uses TRBV7-2 and TRBJ1-2; 8 bases line up with TRBD1. J lost 3 bases, V lost 5 bases, and 5 bases had no gene match. CDR3 size: 14 residues. Germline-derived CDR1 and CDR2 are SGHTA and FQGNSA. CDR3 loop: CASSPDRGDYGYTF. CDR3 coding DNA: TGTGCCAGCAGCCCCGACAGGGGAGACTATGGCTACACCTTC.

This clone was picked up a small number of times. The V call is TRBV7-9, the J call TRBJ1-1; D uncertain. V was clipped by 5 bases and J by 4 bases, with 11 bases between them. Germline CDR1 SEHNR, CDR2 FQNEAQ (reference sequence). The CDR3 runs 13 residues. The CDR3 spells CASSPARGTEAFF. CDR3 in DNA: TGTGCCAGCAGCCCAGCCCGGGGCACTGAAGCTTTCTTT.

This sequence joins TRBV18 and TRBJ2-4, with 11 bases that match TRBD1. Germline CDR1 KGHSH, CDR2 LQKENI. CDR3 length: 15 amino acids. Trimming at V came to 3 bases and at J to 9 bases, leaving 7 bases not matched to a gene. The CDR3 loop is CASSPGTGGVGIQYF. CDR3 nucleotides: TGTGCCAGCTCACCTGGGACAGGGGGAGTGGGCATTCAGTACTTC.

The chain recombines TRBV18 with TRBJ2-1, with 9 bases identical to TRBD2. CDR3 size: 17 residues. Germline V gene lookup returns CDR1 KGHSH and CDR2 LQKENI. V was pared by 0 bases and J by 6 bases, with 9 bases of the junction left unmatched. The CDR3 sequence: CASSPPVGSGSINEQFF. In DNA form, the CDR3 reads TGTGCCAGCTCACCACCGGTGGGTAGCGGGAGTATCAATGAGCAGTTCTTC. The full variable domain, in which reference TRBV18 and TRBJ2-1 provide the parts outside the CDR3, is NAGVMQNPRHLVRRRGQEARLRCSPMKGHSHVYWYRQLPEEGLKFMVYLQKENIIDESGMPKERFSAEFPKEGPSILRIQQVVRGDSAAYFCASSPPVGSGSINEQFFGPGTRLTVL.

V and J are TRBV7-2 and TRBJ2-7; 10 bases map to TRBD1. Germline CDR1 and CDR2: SGHTA and FQGNSA. V was clipped by 5 bases and J by 6 bases; unmatched bases: 4. The CDR3 covers 13 residues. The CDR3 loop reads CASSRDRGSEQYF. For the CDR3, the DNA is TGTGCCAGCAGCAGGGACAGGGGCTCCGAGCAGTACTTC. Combining the CDR3 with reference TRBV7-2 and TRBJ2-7 gives the whole variable domain GAGVSQSPSNKVTEKGKDVELRCDPISGHTALYWYRQSLGQGLEFLIYFQGNSAPDKSGLPSDRFSAERTGGSVSTLTIQRTQQEDSAVYLCASSRDRGSEQYFGPGTRLTVT.

The J gene is TRBJ1-2, the V gene TRBV6-5; the D gene is possibly TRBD1 (5 bases). The CDR3 runs to 13 residues. Germline assignment: CDR1 MNHEY and CDR2 SVGAGI. V was pared by 8 bases and J by 8 bases, with 18 bases between. In DNA, the CDR3 is TGTGCCAGCGGCCGGGGGGGAGGCCCCGGCTACACCTTC. It encodes CASGRGGGPGYTF.

This chain links TRBV10-3 with TRBJ2-5; tentative D call: TRBD2 (5 bases). The CDR3 covers 14 residues. The ends were cut back, 8 bases at V and 4 bases at J, with 17 bases in the middle. Per the germline V gene, CDR1 is ENHRY and CDR2 is SYGVKD. The CDR3 protein is CAIGLTGTRETQYF. CDR3 nucleotide sequence: TGTGCCATCGGACTGACCGGCACCAGAGAGACCCAGTACTTC.

The chain links TRBV7-6 to TRBJ2-2; D remains unclear. Germline CDR1 SGHVS, CDR2 FNYEAQ. This CDR3 comprises 15 residues. Trimming took 2 bases from V and 0 from J, leaving 7 bases between them. CDR3 residues: CASSLISTNTGELFF. The CDR3 DNA sequence: TGTGCCAGCAGCTTAATCAGTACGAACACCGGGGAGCTGTTTTTT.